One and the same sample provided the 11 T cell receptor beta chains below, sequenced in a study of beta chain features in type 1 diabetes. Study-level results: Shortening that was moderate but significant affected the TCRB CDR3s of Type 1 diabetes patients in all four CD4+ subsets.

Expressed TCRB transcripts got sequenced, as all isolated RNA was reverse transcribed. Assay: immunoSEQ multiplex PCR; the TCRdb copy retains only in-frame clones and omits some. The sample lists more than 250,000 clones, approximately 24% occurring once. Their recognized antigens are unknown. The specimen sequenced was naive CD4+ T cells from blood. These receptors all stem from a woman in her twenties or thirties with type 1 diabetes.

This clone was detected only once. The CDR3 sequence is CASTSGGLNYEQYF. CDR3 bases: TGTGCCAGTACCTCGGGGGGGCTAAACTACGAGCAGTACTTC. This sequence joins TRBV19 and TRBJ2-7, with TRBD2 matching 8 bases. CDR3 size: 14 residues. Germline lookup yields CDR1 LNHDA and CDR2 SQIVND (reference sequence). J gave up 3 bases and V 7 bases, and 8 bases lay outside the gene matches.

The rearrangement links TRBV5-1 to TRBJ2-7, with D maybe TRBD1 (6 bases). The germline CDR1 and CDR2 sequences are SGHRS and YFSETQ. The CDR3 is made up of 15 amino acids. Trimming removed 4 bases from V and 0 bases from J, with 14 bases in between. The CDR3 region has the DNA TGCGCCAGCAGCGTCAACAGGGATCCCTCCTACGAGCAGTACTTC. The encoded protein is CASSVNRDPSYEQYF.

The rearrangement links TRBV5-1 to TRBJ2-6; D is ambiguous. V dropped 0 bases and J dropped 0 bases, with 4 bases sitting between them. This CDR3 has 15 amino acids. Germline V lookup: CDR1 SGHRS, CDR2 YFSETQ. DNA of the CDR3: TGCGCCAGCAGCTTGGACAGCTCTGGGGCCAACGTCCTGACTTTC. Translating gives CASSLDSSGANVLTF.

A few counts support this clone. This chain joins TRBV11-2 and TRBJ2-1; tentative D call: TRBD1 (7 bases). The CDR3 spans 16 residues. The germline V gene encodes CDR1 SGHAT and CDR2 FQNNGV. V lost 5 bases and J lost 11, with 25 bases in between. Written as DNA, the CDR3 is TGTGCCAGCAGCCTCAATAGCGGAGGAGGGGGCGATCAGCAGTTCTTC. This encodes CASSLNSGGGGDQQFF.

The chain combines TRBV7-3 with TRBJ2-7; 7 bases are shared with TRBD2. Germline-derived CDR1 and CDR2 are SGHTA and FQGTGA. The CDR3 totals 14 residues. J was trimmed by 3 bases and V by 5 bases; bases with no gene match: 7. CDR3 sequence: CASSPGGGHYEQYF. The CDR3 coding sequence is TGTGCCAGCAGCCCCGGGGGAGGGCACTACGAGCAGTACTTC.

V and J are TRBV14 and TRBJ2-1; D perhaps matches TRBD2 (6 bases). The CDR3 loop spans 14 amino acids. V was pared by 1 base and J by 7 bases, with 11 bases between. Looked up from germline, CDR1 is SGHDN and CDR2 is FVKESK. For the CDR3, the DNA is TGTGCCAGCAGCCAAGCGGGAGCGGGTAATGAGCAGTTCTTC. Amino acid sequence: CASSQAGAGNEQFF.

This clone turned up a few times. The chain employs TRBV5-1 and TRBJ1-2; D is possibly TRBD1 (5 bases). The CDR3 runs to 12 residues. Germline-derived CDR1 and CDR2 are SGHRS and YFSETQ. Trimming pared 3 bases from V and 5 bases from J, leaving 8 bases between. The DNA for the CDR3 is TGCGCCAGCAGCTATGACAGATATGGCTACACCTTC. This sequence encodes CASSYDRYGYTF.

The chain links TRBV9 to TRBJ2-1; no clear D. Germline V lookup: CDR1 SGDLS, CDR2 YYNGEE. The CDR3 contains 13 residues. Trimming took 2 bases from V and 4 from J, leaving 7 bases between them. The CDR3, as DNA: TGTGCCAGCAGCGTGCAGATTTACAATGAGCAGTTCTTC. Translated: CASSVQIYNEQFF.

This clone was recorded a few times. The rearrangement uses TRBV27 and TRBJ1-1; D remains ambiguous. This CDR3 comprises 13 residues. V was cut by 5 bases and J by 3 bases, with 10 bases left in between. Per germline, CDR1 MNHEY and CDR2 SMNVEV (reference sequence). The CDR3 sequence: CASSLGRDTEAFF. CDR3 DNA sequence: TGTGCCAGCAGTCTCGGGAGAGACACTGAAGCTTTCTTT.

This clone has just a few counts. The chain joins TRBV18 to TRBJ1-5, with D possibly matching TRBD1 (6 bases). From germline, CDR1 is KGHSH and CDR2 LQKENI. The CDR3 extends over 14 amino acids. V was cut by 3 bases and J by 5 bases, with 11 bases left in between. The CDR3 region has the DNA TGTGCCAGCTCACCCATCTCAGGGGATCAGCCCCAGCATTTT. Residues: CASSPISGDQPQHF.

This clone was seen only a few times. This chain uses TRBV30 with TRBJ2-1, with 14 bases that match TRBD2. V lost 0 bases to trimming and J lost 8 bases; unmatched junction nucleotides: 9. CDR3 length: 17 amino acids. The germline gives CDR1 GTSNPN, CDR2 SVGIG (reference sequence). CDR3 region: CAWSVQGGLAGADEQFF. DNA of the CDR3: TGTGCCTGGAGTGTACAGGGGGGACTAGCGGGAGCAGATGAGCAGTTCTTC.